This T cell receptor beta chain was observed in a study of T cell changes during pregnancy in multiple sclerosis (dated by TCRdb to the late 2010s). The study in broad terms: The study examined how the T cell repertoire changed over the course of pregnancy in women with multiple sclerosis.

Library prep was done by the immunoSEQ multiplex PCR assay. Here the immuneACCESS table is served through TCRdb, limited to in-frame sequences with V and J called. Missing clones are a known gap in these copies; in checked studies unresolved V genes cover under half, and the rest lacks a known reason. This sample gives approximately 35,000 clones in total; roughly nine tenths of them show up just once. 2.8% of the sample goes to the ten largest clones. Concerning this clone itself: Its binding antigen is unknown. Base qualities are not recorded, but no much larger clone differs from it by a single base.

A distance of 13 bases separates the germline ends of V and J, which lose 1 base and 3 bases respectively. CDR1 and CDR2 are drawn from the germline V gene: SGHTA, FQGNSA. From the cysteine through the phenylalanine, the CDR3 covers 15 amino acids. The entry retains the CDR3 DNA only, 45 bases that are in frame from base 1. The receptor's source is a female donor in good health, enrolled as a control in a pregnancy study. The chain employs TRBV7-2 and TRBJ2-7; TRBD1 could be the D gene, as 5 bases match. The material was CD4+ T cells from peripheral blood mononuclear cells, obtained in the third trimester of pregnancy. The DNA reads as follows: TGTGCCAGCAGCTTAGAGAAAGGGGCCATCTACGAGCAGTACTTC. Translation gives CASSLEKGAIYEQYF. Here the CDR3 is joined to the reference TRBV7-2 and TRBJ2-7 genes, and the full variable domain is: GAGVSQSPSNKVTEKGKDVELRCDPISGHTALYWYRQSLGQGLEFLIYFQGNSAPDKSGLPSDRFSAERTGGSVSTLTIQRTQQEDSAVYLCASSLEKGAIYEQYFGPGTRLTVT.